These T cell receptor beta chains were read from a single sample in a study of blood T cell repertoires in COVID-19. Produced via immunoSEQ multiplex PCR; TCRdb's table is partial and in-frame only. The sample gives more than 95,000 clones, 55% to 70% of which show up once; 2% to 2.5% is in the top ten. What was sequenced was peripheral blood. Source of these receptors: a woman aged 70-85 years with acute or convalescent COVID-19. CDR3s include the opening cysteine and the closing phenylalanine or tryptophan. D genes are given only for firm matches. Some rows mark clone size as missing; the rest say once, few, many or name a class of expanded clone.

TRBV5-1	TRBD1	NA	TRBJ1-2	CASSSGQGDYGYTF	TGCGCCAGCAGCTCCGGACAGGGGGACTATGGCTACACCTTC
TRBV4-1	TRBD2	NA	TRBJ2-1	CASSPPGLEGSYNEQFF	TGCGCCAGCAGCCCTCCGGGACTAGAGGGCTCCTACAATGAGCAGTTCTTC
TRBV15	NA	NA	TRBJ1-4	CATSRDPGQNEKLFF	TGTGCCACCAGCAGAGACCCAGGACAGAATGAAAAACTGTTTTTT
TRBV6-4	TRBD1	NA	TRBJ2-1	CASSVGQGASGDEQFF	TGTGCCAGCAGTGTCGGGCAGGGGGCTTCTGGAGATGAGCAGTTCTTC
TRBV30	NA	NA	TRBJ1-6	CAWTTGTYNSPLHF	TGTGCCTGGACTACAGGGACATATAATTCACCCCTCCACTTT
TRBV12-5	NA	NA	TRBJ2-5	CASGPRQETQYF	TGTGCTAGTGGCCCCAGGCAAGAGACCCAGTACTTC
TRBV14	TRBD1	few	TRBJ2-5	CASSRDRGETQYF	TGTGCCAGCAGCAGGGACAGGGGGGAGACCCAGTACTTC
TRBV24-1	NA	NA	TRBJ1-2	CATSQLANYGYTF	TGTGCCACCAGTCAATTAGCTAACTATGGCTACACCTTC
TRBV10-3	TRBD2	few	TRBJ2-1	CAISVSGGAFDEQFF	TGTGCCATCAGTGTAAGCGGGGGGGCCTTTGATGAGCAGTTCTTC
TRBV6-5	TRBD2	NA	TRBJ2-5	CASQKTSGKQETQYF	TGTGCCAGCCAAAAGACTAGCGGGAAACAAGAGACCCAGTACTTC
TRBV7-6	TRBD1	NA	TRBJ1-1	CASSQGQGAWTEAFF	TGTGCCAGCAGCCAAGGACAGGGGGCATGGACTGAAGCTTTCTTT
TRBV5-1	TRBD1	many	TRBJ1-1	CASSMAGGNTEAFF	TGCGCCAGCAGCATGGCAGGGGGGAACACTGAAGCTTTCTTT
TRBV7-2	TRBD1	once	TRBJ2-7	CASSPRTGNYEQYF	TGTGCCAGCAGCCCCCGGACAGGGAACTACGAGCAGTACTTC
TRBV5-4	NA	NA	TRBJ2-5	CASSSQKKETQYF	TGTGCCAGCAGCTCACAGAAGAAAGAGACCCAGTACTTC
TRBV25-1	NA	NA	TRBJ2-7	CASSGVTGSQFYEQYF	TGTGCCAGCAGTGGGGTCACAGGGTCCCAGTTCTACGAGCAGTACTTC
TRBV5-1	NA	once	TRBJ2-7	CASSSSQYEQYF	TGCGCCAGCAGCTCGTCTCAGTACGAGCAGTACTTC
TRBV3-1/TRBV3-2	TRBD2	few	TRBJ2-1	CASSQGPSGDNEQFF	TGTGCCAGCAGCCAAGGGCCTAGCGGGGACAATGAGCAGTTCTTC
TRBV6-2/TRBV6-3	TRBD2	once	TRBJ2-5	CASSYSRWGGETQYF	TGTGCCAGCAGTTACTCTAGATGGGGGGGAGAGACCCAGTACTTC
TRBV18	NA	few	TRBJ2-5	CASSPLDRHGETQYF	TGTGCCAGCTCACCGCTCGATAGACATGGAGAGACCCAGTACTTC
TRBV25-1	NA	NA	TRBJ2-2	CASSESEGAGELFF	TGTGCCAGCAGTGAATCCGAGGGAGCCGGGGAGCTGTTTTTT
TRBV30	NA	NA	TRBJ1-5	CAWSGAGNQPQHF	TGTGCCTGGAGTGGGGCTGGGAATCAGCCCCAGCATTTT
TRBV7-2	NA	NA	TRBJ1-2	CASSLALGVGYTF	TGTGCCAGCAGCTTAGCGCTAGGGGTTGGCTACACCTTC
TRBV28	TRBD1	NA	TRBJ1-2	CASSSDRGIINGYTF	TGTGCCAGCAGTTCCGACAGGGGGATAATTAATGGCTACACCTTC
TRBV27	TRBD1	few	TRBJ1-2	CASSSLDRSKRGYTF	TGTGCCAGCAGCAGCCTGGACAGGAGCAAACGAGGCTACACCTTC
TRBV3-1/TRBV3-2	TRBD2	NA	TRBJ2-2	CASSAGLAGEGTGELFF	TGTGCCAGCAGCGCAGGACTAGCGGGGGAGGGCACCGGGGAGCTGTTTTTT
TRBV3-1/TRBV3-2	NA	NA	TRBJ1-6	CASSQGDYHNSPLHF	TGTGCCAGCAGCCAAGGGGACTACCACAATTCACCCCTCCACTTT
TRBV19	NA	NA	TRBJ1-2	CASSWTARYGYTF	TGTGCCAGTAGTTGGACAGCCCGATATGGCTACACCTTC
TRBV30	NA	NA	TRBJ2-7	CAWSVSGKTYEQYF	TGTGCCTGGAGTGTATCGGGAAAGACCTACGAGCAGTACTTC
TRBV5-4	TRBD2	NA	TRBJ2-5	CASSFGGGYQETQYF	TGTGCCAGCAGCTTTGGCGGGGGGTACCAAGAGACCCAGTACTTC
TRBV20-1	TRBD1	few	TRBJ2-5	CSASSGTGVSSTQYF	TGCAGTGCTAGTTCCGGGACAGGAGTTAGTTCGACCCAGTACTTC
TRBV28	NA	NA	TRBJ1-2	CASSLNSYGYTF	TGTGCCAGCAGTTTGAACAGCTATGGCTACACCTTC
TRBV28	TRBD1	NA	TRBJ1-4	CASSFDRGNEKLFF	TGTGCCAGCAGTTTTGACAGGGGGAATGAAAAACTGTTTTTT
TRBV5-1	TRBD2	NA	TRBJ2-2	CASSWGLAGEAGELFF	TGCGCCAGCAGCTGGGGACTAGCGGGAGAAGCCGGGGAGCTGTTTTTT
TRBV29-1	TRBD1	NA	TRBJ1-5	CSVETGQNQPQHF	TGCAGCGTTGAAACGGGACAGAATCAGCCCCAGCATTTT
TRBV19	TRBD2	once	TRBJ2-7	CASSVSGGSYEQYF	TGTGCCAGTAGTGTTAGCGGGGGCTCCTACGAGCAGTACTTC
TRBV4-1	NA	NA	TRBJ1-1	CASSHSPDTMNTEAFF	TGCGCCAGCAGCCATTCGCCCGACACCATGAACACTGAAGCTTTCTTT
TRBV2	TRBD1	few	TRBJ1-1	CARRETGKVGEAFF	TGTGCCAGACGCGAGACAGGGAAAGTCGGTGAAGCTTTCTTT
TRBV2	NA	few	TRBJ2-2	CASTVGGSRVSTGELFF	TGTGCCAGCACCGTAGGAGGGTCGAGAGTGTCGACCGGGGAGCTGTTTTTT
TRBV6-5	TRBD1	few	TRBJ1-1	CASILTGTGDAFF	TGTGCCAGCATACTAACCGGGACAGGGGATGCTTTCTTT
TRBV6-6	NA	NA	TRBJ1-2	CASSRTAPFLANYGYTF	TGTGCCAGCAGTCGGACAGCCCCGTTTTTAGCTAACTATGGCTACACCTTC
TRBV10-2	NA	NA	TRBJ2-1	CASTREGRNEQFF	TGCGCCAGCACCCGAGAGGGGAGGAATGAGCAGTTCTTC
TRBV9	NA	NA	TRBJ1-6	CASSVETGSNSPLHF	TGTGCCAGCAGCGTAGAAACAGGGAGCAATTCACCCCTCCACTTT
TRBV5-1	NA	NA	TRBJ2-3	CASSLLGRARSTDTQYF	TGCGCCAGCAGCCTACTAGGACGGGCTAGAAGCACAGATACGCAGTATTTT
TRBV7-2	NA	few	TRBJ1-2	CASSLEGVDGYTF	TGTGCCAGCAGCTTAGAGGGGGTAGATGGCTACACCTTC
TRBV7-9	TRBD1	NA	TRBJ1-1	CASSSLGQGAVLNTEAFF	TGTGCCAGCAGCTCATTGGGGCAGGGGGCGGTACTGAACACTGAAGCTTTCTTT
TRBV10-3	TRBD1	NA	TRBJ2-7	CAIRNPGQGAYEQYF	TGTGCCATCAGGAATCCGGGACAGGGCGCCTACGAGCAGTACTTC
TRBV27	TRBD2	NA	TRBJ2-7	CASNQAGGFGEQYF	TGTGCCAGCAACCAAGCGGGGGGGTTCGGCGAGCAGTACTTC
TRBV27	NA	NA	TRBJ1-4	CASTKGGAGINEKLFF	TGTGCCAGCACTAAGGGGGGGGCAGGGATTAATGAAAAACTGTTTTTT